The T cell receptor beta chain described here comes from a study of cytomegalovirus exposure and HLA in healthy donors. TCRdb's copy holds only in-frame clones and misses some; the assay was immunoSEQ multiplex PCR. The table shows tens of thousands of clones, with 90% to 95% occurring only once. This CDR3 spans 13 amino acids. V shed 2 bases, J shed 6 bases, and the junction held 1 base outside the gene matches. Germline V gene sequence: CDR1 MNHNS, CDR2 SASEGT. Sequenced sample: PBMCs. The V call is TRBV6-1, the J call TRBJ2-1, with TRBD1 matching over 7 bases. The sequence came from a man younger than 30 in good health and CMV-seronegative. The DNA of the CDR3 is TGTGCCAGCAGTGAAAACAGGGGCAATGAGCAGTTCTTC. This gives the protein CASSENRGNEQFF.